Listed below are T cell receptor beta chains from one sample, sequenced in a study of CD8 T cells in Susac syndrome. TCRdb re-called the immunoSEQ multiplex PCR reads through MiXCR, storing one row per CDR3 protein. The table lists about 130,000 distinct CDR3 sequences, 90% to 95% of them singletons, with around 0.2% in the top ten. The material sequenced was CD8+ T cells from PBMCs. The source is a human donor with Susac syndrome. Both conserved end residues are part of each CDR3. D genes are given only for firm matches.

J	length	V	D	CDR3
TRBJ1-4	12	TRBV7-6	-	CASSSYNEKLFF
TRBJ2-5	13	TRBV12-3/TRBV12-4	-	CASRGSPWETQYF
TRBJ2-3	16	TRBV4-1	TRBD2	CASSPPFGLDSDTQYF
TRBJ1-2	14	TRBV29-1	-	CSVDGRTDNYGYTF
TRBJ2-3	16	TRBV6-1	TRBD2	CASSTLTSGPTDTQYF
TRBJ2-5	15	TRBV15	-	CATSRVRQLQETQYF
TRBJ2-7	12	TRBV12-3/TRBV12-4	-	CASSLEEVEQYF
TRBJ2-1	16	TRBV4-1	-	CASSQVAAMAYNEQFF
TRBJ2-1	14	TRBV18	TRBD1	CASSPSTGGNEQFF
TRBJ2-3	14	TRBV6-4	-	CASSPSPETDTQYF
TRBJ2-7	13	TRBV27	-	CASSSVGSHEQYF
TRBJ1-2	14	TRBV7-9	-	CASTMSLGGYGYTF
TRBJ1-5	15	TRBV4-1	-	CASSQVEGTAQPQHF
TRBJ2-3	15	TRBV6-6	-	CASSLTGTRGDTQYF
TRBJ2-7	17	TRBV15	TRBD2	CATSTGTSGGSSYEQYF
TRBJ1-3	14	TRBV12-3/TRBV12-4	-	CASTADSSGNTIYF
TRBJ1-2	14	TRBV29-1	TRBD1	CSVTGAAADYGYTF
TRBJ2-1	16	TRBV28	TRBD1	CASSLDRDRGGNEQFF
TRBJ1-1	12	TRBV30	TRBD1	CAWSEQGAEAFF
TRBJ2-7	14	TRBV19	-	CASSGVGLVDEQYF
TRBJ2-7	15	TRBV7-9	-	CASTPPGVASYEQYF
TRBJ2-1	14	TRBV7-9	-	CASSKPGVAHEQFF
TRBJ2-1	16	TRBV7-9	TRBD2	CASSSRTSGGYNEQFF
TRBJ2-1	18	TRBV7-9	TRBD2	CASSGLLAGGGSYNEQFF
TRBJ2-5	14	TRBV7-9	TRBD1	CASSLATGIETQYF
TRBJ2-3	15	TRBV9	-	CASSVAGDGTDTQYF
TRBJ2-1	16	TRBV7-8	-	CASSLPFASRVDEQFF
TRBJ2-7	11	TRBV20-1	-	CSAPASYEQYF
TRBJ1-2	12	TRBV27	-	CASRGTGYGYTF
TRBJ2-3	16	TRBV2	TRBD2	CASSEGRGLVPDTQYF
TRBJ1-1	13	TRBV6-5	-	CASSLGMNTEAFF
TRBJ1-1	13	TRBV11-3	-	CASSLSGSLEAFF
TRBJ2-6	15	TRBV6-4	-	CASSVSGDGANVLTF
TRBJ2-1	15	TRBV3-1	TRBD2	CASSQVGGRRNEQFF
TRBJ2-7	16	TRBV3-1	TRBD1	CASSLKAGQGNYEQYF
TRBJ1-2	16	TRBV4-1	-	CASGPGPAFPMYGYTF
TRBJ2-7	16	TRBV13	TRBD1	CASSLISTGAGYEQYF
TRBJ2-1	16	TRBV7-2	-	CASSLVLGVFGNEQFF